The 22 T cell receptor beta chains presented below share a single source sample, sequenced in a study of blood T cell repertoires in COVID-19. Method: immunoSEQ multiplex PCR; TCRdb's copy keeps in-frame clones and lacks some. The table lists more than 65,000 clones, approximately 80% of them singletons. The specimen sequenced was peripheral blood. These receptors were obtained from a young man with COVID-19, enrolled during active disease.

This chain uses TRBV30 with TRBJ2-1; D is perhaps TRBD2 (5 bases). The CDR3 is made up of 15 amino acids. Trimming removed 1 base from V and 0 bases from J, with 10 bases in between. Germline V gene lookup returns CDR1 GTSNPN and CDR2 SVGIG (reference sequence). The DNA of the CDR3 is TGTGCCTGGAGTGAAGGACTTTCCTCCTACAATGAGCAGTTCTTC. This gives the protein CAWSEGLSSYNEQFF. Full variable domain (rest looked up from reference TRBV30 and TRBJ2-1): SQTIHQWPATLVQPVGSPLSLECTVEGTSNPNLYWYRQAAGRGLQLLFYSVGIGQISSEVPQNLSASRPQDRQFILSSKKLLLSDSGFYLCAWSEGLSSYNEQFFGPGTRLTVL.

The table lists this clone with a few counts. This chain uses TRBV5-1 with TRBJ2-7, with D perhaps matching TRBD2 (6 bases). With 9 bases removed from V and 4 bases from J, the gap between germline ends came to 17 bases. The germline V gene encodes CDR1 SGHRS and CDR2 YFSETQ. The CDR3 spans 13 residues. This CDR3 is CAIEPGLQYEQYF. Here the CDR3 DNA reads TGCGCCATCGAACCGGGACTTCAATACGAGCAGTACTTC.

A few counts support this clone. The gene calls are TRBV6-5 and TRBJ1-2; D uncertain. The CDR3 spans 14 residues. V was cut by 0 bases and J by 0 bases, with 5 bases left in between. The germline gives CDR1 MNHEY, CDR2 SVGAGI. In DNA form, the CDR3 reads TGTGCCAGCAGTTACTCGAGGCCTAACTATGGCTACACCTTC. Translation gives CASSYSRPNYGYTF.

The CDR3 region is CATTGGSSYNEQFF. The CDR3 nucleotides read TGTGCCACCACTGGCGGAAGCTCCTACAATGAGCAGTTCTTC. The chain combines TRBV28 with TRBJ2-1; D is undetermined. Per germline, CDR1 MDHEN and CDR2 SYDVKM. Trimming pared 10 bases from V and 0 bases from J, leaving 13 bases between. The CDR3 sequence is 14 residues long.

This clone was detected only a few times. The chain joins TRBV6-4 to TRBJ2-2, with TRBD2 matching 11 bases. The V gene's germline CDR1 is MRHNA and CDR2 SNTAGT. This CDR3 comprises 16 residues. V lost 6 bases, J lost 3 bases, and 6 bases stayed unmatched. This CDR3 is CASSQLAGEDTGELFF. The CDR3 nucleotides read TGTGCCAGCAGCCAACTAGCGGGAGAGGACACCGGGGAGCTGTTTTTT.

This clone appeared a few times. The chain has TRBV14 and TRBJ2-3, with D perhaps matching TRBD1 (6 bases). The germline gives CDR1 SGHDN, CDR2 FVKESK. Trimming stripped 0 bases from V and 9 bases from J, with 13 bases between. The CDR3 spans 14 residues. Here the CDR3 reads CASSQDFRGRTQYF. CDR3 nucleotide sequence: TGTGCCAGCAGCCAAGATTTCAGGGGCCGCACGCAGTATTTT. The full variable domain, its missing parts supplied by reference TRBV14 and TRBJ2-3, is EAGVTQFPSHSVIEKGQTVTLRCDPISGHDNLYWYRRVMGKEIKFLLHFVKESKQDESGMPNNRFLAERTGGTYSTLKVQPAELEDSGVYFCASSQDFRGRTQYFGPGTRLTVL.

This sequence joins TRBV2 and TRBJ1-5, with D tentatively TRBD1 (6 bases). CDR3 size: 17 residues. CDR1 and CDR2 from the germline V gene are SNHLY and FYNNEI. The V end lost 2 bases, the J end lost 5 bases, and 19 bases lay between the germline ends. This chain's CDR3 is CASSEFRSRDTYQPQHF. CDR3 DNA sequence: TGTGCCAGCAGTGAATTTAGGTCCCGGGACACTTATCAGCCCCAGCATTTT.

The chain employs TRBV30 and TRBJ1-1; D not certain. V was clipped by 0 bases and J by 2 bases, with 10 bases between them. The CDR3 extends over 14 amino acids. Per the germline V gene, CDR1 is GTSNPN and CDR2 is SVGIG (reference sequence). The DNA for the CDR3 is TGTGCCTGGAGTGTACGAGGAGGTAACACTGAAGCTTTCTTT. It is translated as CAWSVRGGNTEAFF.

The chain recombines TRBV27 with TRBJ1-5, with D possibly matching TRBD1 (6 bases). The CDR3 covers 15 residues. The germline CDR1 and CDR2 sequences are MNHEY and SMNVEV (reference sequence). V was cut by 3 bases and J by 0 bases, with 9 bases left in between. The DNA for the CDR3 is TGTGCCAGCAGTTTCGAGGGGGTTAGCAATCAGCCCCAGCATTTT. It is translated as CASSFEGVSNQPQHF.

In this sample, this clone turned up a few times. The chain employs TRBV30 and TRBJ1-1; D unclear. The CDR3 runs 12 residues. V gave up 2 bases and J gave up 4 bases, with 8 bases separating them. CDR1 is GTSNPN, CDR2 SVGIG, per germline (reference sequence). CDR3 in DNA: TGTGCCTGGAGTCAAATGAGCACTGAAGCTTTCTTT. This encodes CAWSQMSTEAFF.

This chain's CDR3 is CASSPDRGDQPQHF. DNA for the CDR3: TGTGCCAGCTCACCAGACAGGGGGGACCAGCCCCAGCATTTT. The chain links TRBV18 to TRBJ1-5; 9 bases align to TRBD1. Per the germline V gene, CDR1 is KGHSH and CDR2 is LQKENI. The CDR3 totals 14 residues. J gave up 7 bases and V 2 bases, and 3 bases lay outside the gene matches.

The genes are TRBV20-1 and TRBJ2-3; D call uncertain. CDR3 length: 10 residues. CDR1 is DFQATT, CDR2 SNEGSKA, per germline (reference sequence). CDR3 residues: CTSQEDTQYF. In DNA form, the CDR3 reads TGCACCTCACAAGAAGATACGCAGTATTTT.

CDR3 residues: CASSEVIWGDSRSGNTIYF. CDR3 nucleotide sequence: TGTGCCAGCAGTGAAGTGATTTGGGGGGACAGTCGATCTGGAAACACCATATATTTT. The chain couples TRBV6-1 to TRBJ1-3, with 7 bases lining up with TRBD1. CDR1 and CDR2 from the germline V gene are MNHNS and SASEGT. The V gene end was trimmed by 1 base and the J gene end by 1 base; junction bases not matched to a gene: 13. This CDR3 is 19 amino acids long.

This clone was seen just once. The chain couples TRBV4-1 to TRBJ2-7, with 7 bases aligning to TRBD1. The length of the CDR3 is 16 residues. V was pared by 0 bases and J by 4 bases, with 9 bases of the junction left unmatched. CDR1 MGHRA and CDR2 YSYEKL come from the germline V gene. Written as DNA, the CDR3 is TGCGCCAGCAGCCAAGATTCCCGGACAGGACCTTACGAGCAGTACTTC. It codes for CASSQDSRTGPYEQYF.

The genes are TRBV3-1 (or the pseudogene TRBV3-2) and TRBJ2-7, with 12 nucleotides matching TRBD2. The germline gives CDR1 LGHDT, CDR2 YNNKEL (reference sequence). The ends lost 3 bases at V and 4 bases at J; junction bases unmatched: 10. This CDR3 is built from 17 residues. Here the CDR3 reads CASSHGRLAGAKYEQYF. In nucleotides, the CDR3 is TGTGCCAGCAGCCACGGAAGACTAGCGGGAGCAAAGTACGAGCAGTACTTC.

V usage is TRBV19 and J usage is TRBJ2-2, with D hard to call. The V and J ends lost 6 bases and 1 base respectively, with 9 bases between them. CDR3 length: 14 residues. CDR1 LNHDA and CDR2 SQIVND come from the germline V gene (reference sequence). The CDR3 here is CASSPLQNTGELFF. CDR3 sequence (DNA): TGTGCCAGTAGCCCCTTACAGAACACCGGGGAGCTGTTTTTT.

The chain employs TRBV14 and TRBJ2-1; 8 nucleotides align to TRBD2. The CDR3 contains 17 residues. Germline values: CDR1 SGHDN, CDR2 FVKESK. Trimming took 7 bases from V and 6 from J; bases not matched to a gene: 17. The DNA for the CDR3 is TGTGCCAGCACCCCGGGGCGCGGGAGGTCTTTGGGCAATGAGCAGTTCTTC. Translating gives CASTPGRGRSLGNEQFF.

About this clone: The DNA is left out, because the CDR3 cannot be placed on it with certainty; the CDR3 is given as TCRdb lists it. The gene calls are TRBV19 and TRBJ1-5. With termini counted, the CDR3 has 13 amino acids. The germline V gene has CDR1 LNHDA and CDR2 SQIVND (reference sequence). CDR3 protein: CASTSGGNQPQHF.

V is TRBV28 and J is TRBJ2-3; 10 bases align to TRBD2. This CDR3 spans 15 amino acids. Trimming at V came to 6 bases and at J to 4 bases, leaving 7 bases not matched to a gene. Germline CDR1 MDHEN, CDR2 SYDVKM. The CDR3 DNA is TGTGCCAGCAGGCTAGCGGGAGTTAGCGCAGATACGCAGTATTTT. Its protein product is CASRLAGVSADTQYF.

The rearrangement uses TRBV28 and TRBJ2-2; no clear D. CDR3 length: 15 residues. Germline V gives CDR1 MDHEN, CDR2 SYDVKM. Deletions cut 3 bases from V and 2 bases from J, with 10 bases between. In DNA, the CDR3 is TGTGCCAGCAGTTTTTCGCGCCCCAACACCGGGGAGCTGTTTTTT. Its translation: CASSFSRPNTGELFF.

This clone was observed a few times. The chain uses TRBV28 and TRBJ2-6; D is unclear. The CDR3 is 15 amino acids. V lost 6 bases and J 4 bases, leaving 13 bases between the germline ends. Germline V lookup: CDR1 MDHEN, CDR2 SYDVKM. The CDR3 DNA is TGTGCCAGCAGCCCCCGCTGGCGGGGGGCCAACGTCCTGACTTTC. It encodes CASSPRWRGANVLTF.

V is TRBV5-8 and J is TRBJ2-3; 11 positions match TRBD1. There are 16 residues in the CDR3. The germline CDR1 and CDR2 sequences are SGHTS and YDEGEE. V was pared by 0 bases and J by 6 bases, with 6 bases of the junction left unmatched. In nucleotides, the CDR3 is TGTGCCAGCAGCTTGGGGGGACAGGGGGTGTTGGATACGCAGTATTTT. Translating gives CASSLGGQGVLDTQYF.